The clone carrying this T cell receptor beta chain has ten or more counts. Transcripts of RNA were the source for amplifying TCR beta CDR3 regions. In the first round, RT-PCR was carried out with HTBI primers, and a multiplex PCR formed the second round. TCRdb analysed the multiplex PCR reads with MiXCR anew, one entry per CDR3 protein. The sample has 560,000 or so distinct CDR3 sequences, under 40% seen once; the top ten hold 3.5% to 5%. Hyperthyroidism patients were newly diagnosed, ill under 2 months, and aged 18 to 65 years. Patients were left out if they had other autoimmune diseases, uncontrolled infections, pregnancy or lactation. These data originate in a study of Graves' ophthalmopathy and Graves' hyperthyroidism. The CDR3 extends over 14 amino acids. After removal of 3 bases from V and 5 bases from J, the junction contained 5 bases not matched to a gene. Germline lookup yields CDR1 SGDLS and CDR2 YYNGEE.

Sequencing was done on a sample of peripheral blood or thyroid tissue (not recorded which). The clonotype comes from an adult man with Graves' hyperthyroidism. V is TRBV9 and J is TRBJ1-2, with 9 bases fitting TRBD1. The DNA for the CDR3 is TGTGCCAGCAGCGATAACAGGGGGCTGTATGGCTACACCTTC. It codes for CASSDNRGLYGYTF.